This entry lists 2 T cell receptor beta chains sequenced from one sample in a study of T cells after yellow fever vaccination. TCRdb used MiXCR to reprocess the 5' RACE reads, holding one entry per CDR3 protein. The data hold roughly 300,000 distinct CDR3 sequences, with around 8.1% observed a single time. The specimen was PBMCs, collected about 41 days after the first yellow fever vaccination. The receptor set was obtained from a man younger than 35 who received the YFV17D yellow fever vaccine.

This rearrangement joins TRBV5-4 to TRBJ1-4; D is unresolved. The CDR3 contains 14 residues. Germline V gene data show CDR1 as SGHNT and CDR2 as YYREEE (reference sequence). Trimming removed 0 bases from V and 8 bases from J, with 11 bases in between. The CDR3 loop reads CASSLGPLEEKLFF. The CDR3 bases are TGTGCCAGCAGCTTGGGACCACTCGAGGAAAAACTGTTTTTT.

There are a few counts of this clonotype. The CDR3 nucleotides are TGCGCCAGCAGACGGTTGCGGACAGAGAACACCGGGGAGCTGTTTTTT. Amino acids: CASRRLRTENTGELFF. The V call is TRBV5-1, the J call TRBJ2-2; D possibly corresponds to TRBD1 (6 bases). Trimming removed 5 bases at V and 1 base at J, with 15 bases between. CDR1 is SGHRS and CDR2 is YFSETQ in the germline V gene. CDR3 length: 16 residues.